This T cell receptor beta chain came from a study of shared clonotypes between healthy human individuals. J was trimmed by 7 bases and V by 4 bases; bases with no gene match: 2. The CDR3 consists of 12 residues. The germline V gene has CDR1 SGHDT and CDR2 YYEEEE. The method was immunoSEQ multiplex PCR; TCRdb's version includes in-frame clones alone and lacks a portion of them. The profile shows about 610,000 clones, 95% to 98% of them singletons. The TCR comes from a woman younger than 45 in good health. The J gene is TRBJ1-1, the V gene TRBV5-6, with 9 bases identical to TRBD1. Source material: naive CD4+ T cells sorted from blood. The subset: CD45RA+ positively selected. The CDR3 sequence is CASSVGQGEAFF. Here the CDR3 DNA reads TGTGCCAGCAGCGTGGGACAGGGTGAAGCTTTCTTT.